This entry is about one T cell receptor (beta chain). Read coverage stops 3 residues before the CDR3 terminus; the germline J gene supplies the remainder. Germline loops: CDR1 SEHNR, CDR2 FQNEAQ (reference sequence). Trimming removed 1 base at V and 3 bases at J, with 11 bases between. The CDR3 length is 15 residues. Sequencing was performed with immunoSEQ multiplex PCR; in TCRdb, only in-frame clones are kept and a portion is missing. Its clone listing holds under 35,000 clones. The data belong to a study of T cells in women clearing cervical HPV infection. Study-level background: HLA type stays a possible confounder, typing being limited.

HPV was found by MY09/MY11 PCR and dot-blot genotyping. Sequencing was carried out using blood buffy coat. The source of this sequence is a woman between 18 and 70 years old with a cervical HPV16 infection that either progressed to CIN3+ or cleared (not recorded which). The genes are TRBV7-9 and TRBJ2-3; D not resolved. CDR3 in amino acids: CASSLEGFSTDTQYF. CDR3 DNA (partial): TGTGCCAGCAGCTTAGAAGGGTTTAGTACAGATACG.